Listed below are T cell receptor beta chains from one sample, sequenced in a study of T cell changes during pregnancy in multiple sclerosis. Method: immunoSEQ multiplex PCR; TCRdb's copy keeps in-frame clones and lacks some. The sample records approximately 30,000 clones, approximately 94% being singletons. The material was CD4+ T cells from peripheral blood mononuclear cells, obtained after pregnancy. Receptors were obtained from a female donor with multiple sclerosis, enrolled in a pregnancy study. Both conserved end residues are part of each CDR3. D genes are given only for firm matches. Size is stated for part of the rows, as once, few or many counts, or as a class when the clone is expanded.

V gene,clone size,J gene,D gene,CDR3 protein,CDR3 DNA
TRBV6-1,-,TRBJ1-1,TRBD1,CASSSGQGEAFF,TGTGCCAGCAGTTCGGGACAGGGGGAAGCTTTCTTT
TRBV29-1,-,TRBJ1-1,-,CSGTLPENTEAFF,TGCAGCGGAACTCTCCCCGAGAACACTGAAGCTTTCTTT
TRBV6-5,-,TRBJ1-2,-,CASRLGAGIYGYTF,TGTGCCAGCAGACTTGGGGCGGGGATCTATGGCTACACCTTC
TRBV7-9,once,TRBJ2-5,-,CASSSGQEETQYF,TGTGCCAGCAGCTCAGGACAAGAAGAGACCCAGTACTTC
TRBV4-3,-,TRBJ1-5,-,CASSQAEGQPQHF,TGCGCCAGCAGCCAAGCGGAGGGTCAGCCCCAGCATTTT
TRBV29-1,-,TRBJ1-4,-,CSVSDSDEKLFF,TGCAGCGTTTCTGACAGCGATGAAAAACTGTTTTTT
TRBV6-5,-,TRBJ2-3,TRBD2,CASMASGGDTQYF,TGTGCCAGCATGGCGAGCGGGGGCGATACGCAGTATTTT
TRBV18,-,TRBJ1-5,TRBD1,CASSPSSTGGNQPQHF,TGTGCCAGCTCACCATCTTCCACAGGGGGTAATCAGCCCCAGCATTTT
TRBV5-4,-,TRBJ1-4,-,CASSLGGVMNEKLFF,TGTGCCAGCAGTTTAGGAGGGGTGATGAATGAAAAACTGTTTTTT
TRBV18,-,TRBJ1-1,-,CASSADSTTEAFF,TGTGCCAGCTCCGCAGACAGTACCACTGAAGCTTTCTTT
TRBV7-2,-,TRBJ2-1,TRBD2,CASSPTSEDEQFF,TGTGCCAGCAGCCCGACTAGCGAGGATGAGCAGTTCTTC
TRBV7-9,-,TRBJ1-6,-,CASSRSAAKSSYNSPLHF,TGTGCCAGCAGCCGATCTGCGGCTAAGAGCTCCTATAATTCACCCCTCCACTTT
TRBV19,-,TRBJ1-5,TRBD1,CASTRDRVPYSNQPQHF,TGTGCCAGTACCCGGGACAGGGTGCCATATAGCAATCAGCCCCAGCATTTT
TRBV2,-,TRBJ2-2,-,CASSEFELANTGELFF,TGTGCCAGCAGTGAATTCGAACTGGCGAACACCGGGGAGCTGTTTTTT
TRBV18,-,TRBJ2-3,TRBD2,CASSTGTSGSGTDTQYF,TGTGCCAGCTCAACCGGGACTAGCGGGAGTGGAACAGATACGCAGTATTTT
TRBV7-9,-,TRBJ2-3,TRBD2,CASSPSTSVDTDTQYF,TGTGCCAGCAGCCCGTCGACTAGCGTAGACACAGATACGCAGTATTTT
TRBV9,-,TRBJ2-5,TRBD2,CASSVGEGSRLAGSQGTQYF,TGTGCCAGCAGCGTAGGAGAGGGGAGTAGGCTAGCGGGGTCCCAGGGGACCCAGTACTTC
TRBV7-2,-,TRBJ1-2,-,CASSSQGYGYTF,TGTGCCAGCAGCTCACAGGGTTATGGCTACACCTTC
TRBV9,-,TRBJ2-2,-,CASSVASTNTGELFF,TGTGCCAGCAGCGTAGCGAGCACGAACACCGGGGAGCTGTTTTTT
TRBV11-3,-,TRBJ1-1,TRBD1,CASSGQANTEAFF,TGTGCCAGCAGTGGACAGGCGAACACTGAAGCTTTCTTT
TRBV5-5,once,TRBJ1-1,-,CASSYRDTEAFF,TGTGCCAGCAGTTACAGGGACACTGAAGCTTTCTTT
TRBV5-4,-,TRBJ2-3,TRBD2,CASSLRLAGDTDTQYF,TGTGCCAGCAGCTTGAGACTAGCGGGAGATACAGATACGCAGTATTTT
TRBV7-9,-,TRBJ1-2,TRBD1,CASPVDRTEYGYTF,TGTGCCAGCCCGGTGGACAGGACAGAGTATGGCTACACCTTC
TRBV25-1,-,TRBJ1-3,-,CASSEPGSSGNTIYF,TGTGCCAGCAGTGAACCCGGTAGCTCTGGAAACACCATATATTTT
TRBV10-3,-,TRBJ2-2,-,CAISVRDSDTGELFF,TGTGCCATCAGTGTGCGTGACAGTGACACCGGGGAGCTGTTTTTT
TRBV6-5,once,TRBJ1-4,TRBD1,CASSFRGTGEEKLFF,TGTGCCAGCAGTTTCCGCGGGACAGGGGAAGAAAAACTGTTTTTT
TRBV2,-,TRBJ1-1,-,CASSEQGLGAFF,TGTGCCAGCAGTGAACAGGGGCTCGGGGCTTTCTTT
TRBV7-2,-,TRBJ2-3,TRBD2,CASRGLAGGTDTQYF,TGTGCCAGCAGGGGACTAGCAGGGGGCACAGATACGCAGTATTTT
TRBV14,-,TRBJ1-2,-,CASSQGGLPDYTF,TGTGCCAGCAGCCAAGGAGGGTTGCCGGACTACACCTTC
TRBV11-1,-,TRBJ2-1,TRBD2,CASSLTSGGAEEQFF,TGTGCCAGCAGCTTAACTAGCGGGGGTGCAGAAGAGCAGTTCTTC
TRBV21-1,-,TRBJ1-5,-,CASSRTDRLWSNQPQHF,TGTGCCAGCAGCCGGACAGACAGGTTGTGGAGCAATCAGCCCCAGCATTTT
TRBV9,-,TRBJ2-5,TRBD2,CASSVETSGRATGTQYF,TGTGCCAGCAGCGTAGAGACTAGCGGGAGGGCTACGGGGACCCAGTACTTC
TRBV25-1,once,TRBJ1-5,-,CASRRGNQPQHF,TGTGCCAGCAGGAGGGGCAATCAGCCCCAGCATTTT
TRBV11-2,-,TRBJ2-7,-,CASSFTGAGNTYEQYF,TGTGCCAGCAGCTTTACAGGGGCGGGGAACACCTACGAGCAGTACTTC
TRBV7-9,-,TRBJ1-4,TRBD1,CASSDLDRWGEKLFF,TGTGCCAGCAGCGACTTGGACAGGTGGGGTGAAAAACTGTTTTTT
TRBV5-8,-,TRBJ1-1,-,CASSLDRRNTEAFF,TGTGCCAGCAGCTTGGACAGGCGGAACACTGAAGCTTTCTTT
TRBV2,-,TRBJ1-2,-,CASSGFREAYGYTF,TGTGCCAGCAGTGGGTTCCGGGAGGCCTATGGCTACACCTTC
TRBV18,-,TRBJ1-3,TRBD1,CASSLGQGSGNTIYF,TGTGCCAGCTCCCTGGGACAGGGCTCTGGAAACACCATATATTTT
TRBV7-9,-,TRBJ1-4,TRBD1,CASSTNRGEREKLFF,TGTGCCAGCAGCACCAACAGGGGGGAAAGAGAAAAACTGTTTTTT
TRBV6-5,-,TRBJ2-7,TRBD2,CASRYTSGGVYEQYF,TGTGCCAGCAGGTACACTAGCGGGGGAGTGTACGAGCAGTACTTC
TRBV10-3,once,TRBJ2-5,-,CAIRETASETQYF,TGTGCCATCAGAGAGACTGCCTCGGAGACCCAGTACTTC
TRBV6-5,-,TRBJ2-2,-,CASSYDRSNTGELFF,TGTGCCAGCAGTTATGACAGGTCGAACACCGGGGAGCTGTTTTTT
TRBV21-1,-,TRBJ2-5,-,CASRTRIKGMGGETQYF,TGTGCCAGCAGGACCCGGATTAAGGGGATGGGTGGGGAGACCCAGTACTTC
TRBV28,-,TRBJ1-2,TRBD1,CASSQDRGYGYTF,TGTGCCAGCAGTCAGGACAGGGGGTACGGCTACACCTTC
TRBV25-1,-,TRBJ1-2,TRBD1,CASSWTGNYGYTF,TGTGCCAGCAGTTGGACAGGGAACTATGGCTACACCTTC
TRBV9,once,TRBJ1-2,-,CASSPDRNYGYTF,TGTGCCAGCAGTCCAGACAGAAACTATGGCTACACCTTC
TRBV7-9,-,TRBJ1-1,-,CASSLRQAGLTEAFF,TGTGCCAGCAGTTTAAGACAGGCGGGTTTAACTGAAGCTTTCTTT
TRBV19,-,TRBJ1-5,-,CASSIGFGRFNQPQHF,TGTGCCAGTAGTATAGGTTTTGGCAGGTTCAATCAGCCCCAGCATTTT
TRBV6-6,-,TRBJ2-1,-,CASSAQGEQFF,TGTGCCAGCTCCGCACAGGGCGAGCAGTTCTTC